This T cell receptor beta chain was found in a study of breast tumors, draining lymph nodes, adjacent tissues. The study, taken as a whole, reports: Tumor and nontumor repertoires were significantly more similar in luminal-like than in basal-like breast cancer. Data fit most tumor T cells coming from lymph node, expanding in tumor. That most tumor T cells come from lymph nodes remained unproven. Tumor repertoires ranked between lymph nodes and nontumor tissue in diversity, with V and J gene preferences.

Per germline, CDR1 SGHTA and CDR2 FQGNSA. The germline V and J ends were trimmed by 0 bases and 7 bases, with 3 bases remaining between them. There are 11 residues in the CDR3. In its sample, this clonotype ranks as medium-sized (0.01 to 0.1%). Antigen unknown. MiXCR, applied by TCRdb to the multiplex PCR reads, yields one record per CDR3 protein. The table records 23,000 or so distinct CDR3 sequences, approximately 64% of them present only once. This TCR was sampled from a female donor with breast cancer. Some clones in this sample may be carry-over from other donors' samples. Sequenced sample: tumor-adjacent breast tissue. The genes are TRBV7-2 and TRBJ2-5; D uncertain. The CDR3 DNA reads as TGTGCCAGCAGCTTAGCGGGGACCCAGTACTTC. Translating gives CASSLAGTQYF.